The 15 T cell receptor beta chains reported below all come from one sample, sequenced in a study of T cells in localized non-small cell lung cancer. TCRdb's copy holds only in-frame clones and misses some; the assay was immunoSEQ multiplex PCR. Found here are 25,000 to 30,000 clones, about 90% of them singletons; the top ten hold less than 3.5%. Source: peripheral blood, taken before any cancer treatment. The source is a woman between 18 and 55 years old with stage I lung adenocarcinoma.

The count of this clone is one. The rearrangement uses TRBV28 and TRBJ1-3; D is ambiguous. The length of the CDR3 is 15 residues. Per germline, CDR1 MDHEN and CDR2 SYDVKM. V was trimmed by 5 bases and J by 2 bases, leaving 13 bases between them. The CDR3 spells CASSPPWRAGNTIYF. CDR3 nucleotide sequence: TGTGCCAGCAGTCCCCCTTGGAGGGCTGGAAACACCATATATTTT. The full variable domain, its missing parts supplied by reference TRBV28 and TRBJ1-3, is DVKVTQSSRYLVKRTGEKVFLECVQDMDHENMFWYRQDPGLGLRLIYFSYDVKMKEKGDIPEGYSVSREKKERFSLILESASTNQTSMYLCASSPPWRAGNTIYFGEGSWLTVV.

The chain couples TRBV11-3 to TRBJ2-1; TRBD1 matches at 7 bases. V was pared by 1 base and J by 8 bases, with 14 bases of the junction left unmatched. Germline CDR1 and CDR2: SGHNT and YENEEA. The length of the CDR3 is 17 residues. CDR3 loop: CASSLGFPGQAPYEQFF. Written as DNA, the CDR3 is TGTGCCAGCAGCTTAGGGTTTCCCGGACAGGCCCCTTATGAGCAGTTCTTC.

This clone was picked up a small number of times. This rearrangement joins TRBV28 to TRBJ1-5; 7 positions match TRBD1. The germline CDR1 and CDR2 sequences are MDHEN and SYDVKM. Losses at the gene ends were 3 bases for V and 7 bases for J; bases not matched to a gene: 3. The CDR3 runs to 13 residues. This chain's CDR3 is CASSLSGGQPQHF. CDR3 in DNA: TGTGCCAGCAGTTTGTCAGGGGGGCAGCCCCAGCATTTT.

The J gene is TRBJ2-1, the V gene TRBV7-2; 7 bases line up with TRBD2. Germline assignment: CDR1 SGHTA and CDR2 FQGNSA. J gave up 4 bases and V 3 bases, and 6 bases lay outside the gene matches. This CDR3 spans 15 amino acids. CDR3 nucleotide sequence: TGTGCCAGCAGCTTGGAGGCGGGGGTATACAATGAGCAGTTCTTC. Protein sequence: CASSLEAGVYNEQFF.

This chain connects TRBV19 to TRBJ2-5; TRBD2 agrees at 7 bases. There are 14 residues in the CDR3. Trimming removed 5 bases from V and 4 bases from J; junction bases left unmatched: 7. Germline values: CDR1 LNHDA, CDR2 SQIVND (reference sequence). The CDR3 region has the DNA TGTGCCAGTAGTTCAAGTAGCGGGCTAGAGACCCAGTACTTC. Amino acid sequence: CASSSSSGLETQYF.

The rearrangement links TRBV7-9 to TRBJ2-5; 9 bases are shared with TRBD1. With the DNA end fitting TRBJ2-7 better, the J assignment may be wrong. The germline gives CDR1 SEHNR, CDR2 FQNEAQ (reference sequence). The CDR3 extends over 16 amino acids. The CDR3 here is CASSLDLLGTGSEQYF. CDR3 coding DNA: TGTGCCAGCAGCTTAGATTTACTTGGGACAGGGTCCGAGCAGTACTTC.

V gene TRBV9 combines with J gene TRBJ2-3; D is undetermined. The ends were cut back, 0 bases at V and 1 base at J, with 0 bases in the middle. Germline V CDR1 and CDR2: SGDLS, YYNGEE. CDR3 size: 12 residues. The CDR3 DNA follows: TGTGCCAGCAGCGTAGGCACAGATACGCAGTATTTT. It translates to CASSVGTDTQYF.

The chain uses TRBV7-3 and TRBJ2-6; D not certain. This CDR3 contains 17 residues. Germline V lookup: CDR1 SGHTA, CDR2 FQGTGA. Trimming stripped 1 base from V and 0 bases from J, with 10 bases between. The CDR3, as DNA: TGTGCCAGCAGCTTAAGCCCAGCCAACTCTGGGGCCAACGTCCTGACTTTC. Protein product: CASSLSPANSGANVLTF.

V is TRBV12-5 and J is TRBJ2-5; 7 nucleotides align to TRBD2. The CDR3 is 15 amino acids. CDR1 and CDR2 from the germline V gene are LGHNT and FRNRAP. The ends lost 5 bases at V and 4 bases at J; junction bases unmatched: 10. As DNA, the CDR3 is TGTGCTAGTGGTGACAGCCCGGGGGGTCCAGAGACCCAGTACTTC. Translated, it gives CASGDSPGGPETQYF.

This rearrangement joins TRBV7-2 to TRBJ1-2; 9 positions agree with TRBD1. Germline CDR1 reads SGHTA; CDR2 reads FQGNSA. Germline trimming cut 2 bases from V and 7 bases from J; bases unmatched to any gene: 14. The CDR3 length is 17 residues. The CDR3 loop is CASSLKMIVQGAFGYTF. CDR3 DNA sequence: TGTGCCAGCAGCTTAAAAATGATCGTACAGGGGGCTTTTGGCTACACCTTC.

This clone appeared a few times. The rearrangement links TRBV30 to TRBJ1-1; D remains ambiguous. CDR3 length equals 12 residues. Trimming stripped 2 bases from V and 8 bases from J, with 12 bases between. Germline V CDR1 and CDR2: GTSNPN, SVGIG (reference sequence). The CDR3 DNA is TGTGCCTGGAGTCACATGGCAATGGAAGCTTTCTTT. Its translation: CAWSHMAMEAFF.

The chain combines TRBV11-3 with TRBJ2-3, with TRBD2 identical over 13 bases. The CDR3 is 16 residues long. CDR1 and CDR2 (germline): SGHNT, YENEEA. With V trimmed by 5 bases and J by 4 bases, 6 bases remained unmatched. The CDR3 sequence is CASSTRLAGGADTQYF. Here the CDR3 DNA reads TGTGCCAGCAGCACTCGACTAGCGGGGGGTGCAGATACGCAGTATTTT.

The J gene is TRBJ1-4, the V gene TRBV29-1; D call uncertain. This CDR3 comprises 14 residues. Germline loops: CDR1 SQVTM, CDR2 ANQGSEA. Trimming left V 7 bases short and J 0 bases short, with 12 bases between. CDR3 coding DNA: TGCAGCGCGACCCGGGGAGCAACTAATGAAAAACTGTTTTTT. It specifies CSATRGATNEKLFF.

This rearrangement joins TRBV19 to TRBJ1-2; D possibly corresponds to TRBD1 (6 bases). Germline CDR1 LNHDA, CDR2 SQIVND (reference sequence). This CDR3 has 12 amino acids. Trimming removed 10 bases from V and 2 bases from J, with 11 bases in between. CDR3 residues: CAKGGGNYGYTF. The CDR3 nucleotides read TGTGCCAAAGGGGGTGGAAACTATGGCTACACCTTC.

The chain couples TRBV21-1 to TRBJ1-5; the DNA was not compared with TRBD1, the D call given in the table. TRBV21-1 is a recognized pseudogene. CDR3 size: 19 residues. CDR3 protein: CASSTPPGQGPYSNQPQHF. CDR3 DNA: TGTGCCAGCAGCACCCCCCCGGGACAGGGCCCTTATAGCAATCAGCCCCAGCATTTT.